This entry concerns a single TCR beta chain. Its target is unknown. Documented treatment: roughly 20 received Ad26.COV2.S at low or high dose, single or two shots; a few received placebo; per-sample allocation not given. After the first vaccine or placebo injection, samples were drawn on day 63. The entry originates in a study of Ad26.COV2.S vaccination and SARS-CoV-2 variants. Study outcomes and limitations: Breadth measured for non-spike TCRs was similar across vaccine and placebo recipients. The TCR breadth and depth analyses may have produced an underestimate of total T cell responses.

CDR3 length: 13 amino acids. V gave up 5 bases and J gave up 8 bases; unmatched junction bases: 8. Germline values: CDR1 MNHEY, CDR2 SMNVEV (reference sequence). The assay was immunoSEQ multiplex PCR, and TCRdb's table has in-frame clones only and misses some. The sample lists about 240,000 clones; roughly 90% were seen once. This TCR came from a person aged 18-65 years who received the Ad26.COV2.S COVID-19 vaccine or a placebo. This specimen consisted of peripheral blood, obtained in a trial of Ad26.COV2.S vaccine versus placebo. This chain links TRBV27 with TRBJ1-2; 7 bases are shared with TRBD1. The CDR3 bases are TGTGCCAGCAGTCTACAGGGGTCGGACGGCTACACCTTC. This codes for CASSLQGSDGYTF.